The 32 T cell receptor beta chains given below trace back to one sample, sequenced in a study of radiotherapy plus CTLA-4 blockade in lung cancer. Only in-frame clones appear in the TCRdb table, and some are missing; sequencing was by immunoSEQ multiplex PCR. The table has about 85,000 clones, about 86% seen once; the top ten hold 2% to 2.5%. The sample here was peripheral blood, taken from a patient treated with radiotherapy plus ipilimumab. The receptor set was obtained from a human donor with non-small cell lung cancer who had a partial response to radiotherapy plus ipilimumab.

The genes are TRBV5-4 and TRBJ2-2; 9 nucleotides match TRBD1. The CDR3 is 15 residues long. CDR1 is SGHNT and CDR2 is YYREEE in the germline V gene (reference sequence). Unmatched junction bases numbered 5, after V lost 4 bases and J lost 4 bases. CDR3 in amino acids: CASSTRDRATGELFF. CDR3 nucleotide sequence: TGTGCCAGCAGCACTCGGGACAGGGCCACCGGGGAGCTGTTTTTT.

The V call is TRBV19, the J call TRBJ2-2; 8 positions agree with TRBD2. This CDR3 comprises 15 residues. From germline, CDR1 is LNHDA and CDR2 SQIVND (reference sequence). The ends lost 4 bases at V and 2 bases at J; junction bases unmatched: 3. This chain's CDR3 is CASSTLAGNTGELFF. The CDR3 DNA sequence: TGTGCCAGTAGTACATTAGCGGGAAACACCGGGGAGCTGTTTTTT. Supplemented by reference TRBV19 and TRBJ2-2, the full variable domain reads DGGITQSPKYLFRKEGQNVTLSCEQNLNHDAMYWYRQDPGQGLRLIYYSQIVNDFQKGDIAEGYSVSREKKESFPLTVTSAQKNPTAFYLCASSTLAGNTGELFFGEGSRLTVL.

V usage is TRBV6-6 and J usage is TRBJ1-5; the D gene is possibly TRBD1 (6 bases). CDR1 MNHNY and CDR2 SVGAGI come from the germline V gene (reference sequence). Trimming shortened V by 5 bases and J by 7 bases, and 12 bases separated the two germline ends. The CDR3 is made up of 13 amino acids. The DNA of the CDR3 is TGTGCCAGCAGTCGGACAGTGCGGCAGCCCCAGCATTTT. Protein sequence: CASSRTVRQPQHF.

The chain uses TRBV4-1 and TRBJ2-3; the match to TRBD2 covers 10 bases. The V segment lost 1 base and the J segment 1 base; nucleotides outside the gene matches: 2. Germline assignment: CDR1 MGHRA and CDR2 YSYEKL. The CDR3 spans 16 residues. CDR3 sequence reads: CASSQGLAGGTDTQYF. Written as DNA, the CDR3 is TGCGCCAGCAGCCAAGGCCTAGCGGGAGGCACAGATACGCAGTATTTT.

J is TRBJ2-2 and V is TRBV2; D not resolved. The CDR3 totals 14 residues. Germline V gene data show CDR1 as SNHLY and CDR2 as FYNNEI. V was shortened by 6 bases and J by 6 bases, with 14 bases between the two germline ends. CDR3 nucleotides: TGTGCCAGCAGCGTGAAACCCCCGGCCGGGGAGCTGTTTTTT. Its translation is CASSVKPPAGELFF.

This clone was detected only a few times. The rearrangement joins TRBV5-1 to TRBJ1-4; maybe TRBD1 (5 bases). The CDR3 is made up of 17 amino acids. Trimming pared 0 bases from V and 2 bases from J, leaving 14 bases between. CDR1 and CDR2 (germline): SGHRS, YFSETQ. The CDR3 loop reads CASSLVQGRGTNEKLFF. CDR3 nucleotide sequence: TGCGCCAGCAGCTTGGTGCAGGGACGGGGGACTAATGAAAAACTGTTTTTT.

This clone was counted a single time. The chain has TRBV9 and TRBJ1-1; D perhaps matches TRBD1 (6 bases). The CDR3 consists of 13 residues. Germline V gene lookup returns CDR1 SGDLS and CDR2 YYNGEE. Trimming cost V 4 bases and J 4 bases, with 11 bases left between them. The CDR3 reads CASSTDSGTEAFF. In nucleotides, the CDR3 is TGTGCCAGCAGCACGGACAGTGGCACTGAAGCTTTCTTT.

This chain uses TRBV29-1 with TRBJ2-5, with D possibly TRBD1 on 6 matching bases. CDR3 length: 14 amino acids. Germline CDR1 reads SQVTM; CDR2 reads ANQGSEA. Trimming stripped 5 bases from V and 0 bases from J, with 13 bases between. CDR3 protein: CSVRTDSYQETQYF. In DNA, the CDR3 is TGCAGCGTTCGGACAGATTCTTACCAAGAGACCCAGTACTTC. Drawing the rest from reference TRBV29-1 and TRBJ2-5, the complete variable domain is SAVISQKPSRDICQRGTSLTIQCQVDSQVTMMFWYRQQPGQSLTLIATANQGSEATYESGFVIDKFPISRPNLTFSTLTVSNMSPEDSSIYLCSVRTDSYQETQYFGPGTRLLVL.

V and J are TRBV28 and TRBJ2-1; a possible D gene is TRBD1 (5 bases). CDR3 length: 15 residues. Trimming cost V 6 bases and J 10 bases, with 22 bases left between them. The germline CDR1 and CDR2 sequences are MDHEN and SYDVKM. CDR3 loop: CASSPRGPVTKEQFF. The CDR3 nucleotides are TGTGCCAGCAGCCCAAGGGGCCCTGTAACAAAGGAGCAGTTCTTC.

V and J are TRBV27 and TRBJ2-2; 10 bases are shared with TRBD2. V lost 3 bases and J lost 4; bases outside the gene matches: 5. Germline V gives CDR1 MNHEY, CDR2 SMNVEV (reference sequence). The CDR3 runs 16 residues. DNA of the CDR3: TGTGCCAGCAGTTTTCGACTAGCGGGCAGCACCGGGGAGCTGTTTTTT. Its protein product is CASSFRLAGSTGELFF.

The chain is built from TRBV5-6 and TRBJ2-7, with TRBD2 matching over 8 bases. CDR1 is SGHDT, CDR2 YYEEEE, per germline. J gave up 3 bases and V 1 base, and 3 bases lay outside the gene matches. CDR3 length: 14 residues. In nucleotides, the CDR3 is TGTGCCAGCAGCTTGAGTAGCGGGGACTACGAGCAGTACTTC. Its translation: CASSLSSGDYEQYF. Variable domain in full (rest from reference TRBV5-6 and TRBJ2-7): DAGVTQSPTHLIKTRGQQVTLRCSPKSGHDTVSWYQQALGQGPQFIFQYYEEEERQRGNFPDRFSGHQFPNYSSELNVNALLLGDSALYLCASSLSSGDYEQYFGPGTRLTVT.

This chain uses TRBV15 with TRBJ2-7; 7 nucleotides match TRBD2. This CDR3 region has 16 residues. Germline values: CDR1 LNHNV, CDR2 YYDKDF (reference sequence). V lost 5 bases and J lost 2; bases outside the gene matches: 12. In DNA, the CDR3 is TGTGCCACCAGCGGGGGGGTAGCCGCTGCGACCTACGAGCAGTACTTC. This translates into CATSGGVAAATYEQYF.

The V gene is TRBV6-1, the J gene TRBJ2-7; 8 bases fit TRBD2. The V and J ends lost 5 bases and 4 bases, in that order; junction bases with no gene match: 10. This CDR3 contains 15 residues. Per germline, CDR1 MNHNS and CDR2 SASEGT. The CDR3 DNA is TGTGCCAGCAGTCCTCAGAGCGGGAGCGCGTACGAGCAGTACTTC. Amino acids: CASSPQSGSAYEQYF.

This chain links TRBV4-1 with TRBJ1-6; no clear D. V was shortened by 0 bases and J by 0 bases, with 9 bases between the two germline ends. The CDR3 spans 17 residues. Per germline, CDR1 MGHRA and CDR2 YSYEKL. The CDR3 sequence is CASSQETSSSYNSPLHF. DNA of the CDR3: TGCGCCAGCAGCCAAGAGACTTCGAGCTCCTATAATTCACCCCTCCACTTT.

CDR3 protein: CASSPAGPGDSPLHF. CDR3 coding DNA: TGCGCCAGCAGCCCGGCGGGACCGGGGGATTCACCCCTCCACTTT. V and J are TRBV5-1 and TRBJ1-6, with D possibly matching TRBD1 (5 bases). The CDR3 extends over 15 amino acids. The germline gives CDR1 SGHRS, CDR2 YFSETQ. V was trimmed by 4 bases and J by 8 bases, leaving 16 bases between them.

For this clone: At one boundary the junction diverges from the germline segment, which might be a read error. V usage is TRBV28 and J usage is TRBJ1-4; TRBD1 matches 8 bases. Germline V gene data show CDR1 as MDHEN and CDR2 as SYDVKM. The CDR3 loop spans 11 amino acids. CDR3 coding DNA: TGTGCCAGCAGTCTCAGGGGGCGCAAGGATTTT. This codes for CASSLRGRKDF. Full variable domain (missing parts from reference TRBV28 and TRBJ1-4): DVKVTQSSRYLVKRTGEKVFLECVQDMDHENMFWYRQDPGLGLRLIYFSYDVKMKEKGDIPEGYSVSREKKERFSLILESASTNQTSMYLCASSLRGRKDFGSGTQLSVL.

The DNA for the CDR3 is TGCGCCAGCAGCCAGGGGCCAGGGGCTGGGAAAAACATTCAGTACTTC. Its translation is CASSQGPGAGKNIQYF. V and J are TRBV4-1 and TRBJ2-4, with D possibly being TRBD1 (6 bases). The CDR3 loop spans 16 amino acids. V was shortened by 3 bases and J by 4 bases, with 16 bases between the two germline ends. Germline CDR1 reads MGHRA; CDR2 reads YSYEKL.

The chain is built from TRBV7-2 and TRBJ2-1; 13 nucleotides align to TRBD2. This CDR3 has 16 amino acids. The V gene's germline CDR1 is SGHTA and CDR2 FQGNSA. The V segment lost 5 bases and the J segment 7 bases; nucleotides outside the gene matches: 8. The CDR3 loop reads CASSAGLAGVMNEQFF. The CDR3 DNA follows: TGTGCCAGCAGCGCTGGACTAGCGGGAGTAATGAATGAGCAGTTCTTC.

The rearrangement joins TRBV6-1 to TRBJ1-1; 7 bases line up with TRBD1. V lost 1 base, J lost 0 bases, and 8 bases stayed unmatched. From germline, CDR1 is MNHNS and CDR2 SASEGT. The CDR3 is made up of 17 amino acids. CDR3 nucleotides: TGTGCCAGCAGTGAAGAAAGGGGGCGACCCATGAACACTGAAGCTTTCTTT. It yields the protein CASSEERGRPMNTEAFF.

The CDR3 DNA follows: TGTGCCAGCAGTTTTGCAGGACAGGGACCCACTGAAGCTTTCTTT. This sequence encodes CASSFAGQGPTEAFF. The J gene is TRBJ1-1, the V gene TRBV28; 8 nucleotides line up with TRBD1. This CDR3 has 15 amino acids. J was trimmed by 4 bases and V by 3 bases; bases with no gene match: 7. Germline CDR1 reads MDHEN; CDR2 reads SYDVKM. The whole variable domain, remainder taken from reference TRBV28 and TRBJ1-1, is DVKVTQSSRYLVKRTGEKVFLECVQDMDHENMFWYRQDPGLGLRLIYFSYDVKMKEKGDIPEGYSVSREKKERFSLILESASTNQTSMYLCASSFAGQGPTEAFFGQGTRLTVV.

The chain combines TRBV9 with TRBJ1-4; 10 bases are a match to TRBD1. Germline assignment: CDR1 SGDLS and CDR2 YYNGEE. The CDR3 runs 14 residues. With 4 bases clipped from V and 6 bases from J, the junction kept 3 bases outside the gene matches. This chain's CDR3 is CASSRTGGDEKLFF. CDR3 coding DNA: TGTGCCAGCAGCCGGACAGGGGGTGATGAAAAACTGTTTTTT.

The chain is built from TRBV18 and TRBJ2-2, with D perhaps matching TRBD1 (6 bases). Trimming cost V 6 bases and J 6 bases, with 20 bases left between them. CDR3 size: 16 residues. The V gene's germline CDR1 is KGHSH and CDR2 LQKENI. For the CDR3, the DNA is TGTGCCAGCTCGGCCGCATGGGGGCTTGAGGCCGGGGAGCTGTTTTTT. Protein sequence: CASSAAWGLEAGELFF.

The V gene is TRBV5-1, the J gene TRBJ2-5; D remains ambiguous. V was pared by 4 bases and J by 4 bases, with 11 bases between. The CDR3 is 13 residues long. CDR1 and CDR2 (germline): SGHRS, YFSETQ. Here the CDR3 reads CASSPAVRETQYF. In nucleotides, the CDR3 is TGCGCCAGCAGCCCCGCGGTTCGAGAGACCCAGTACTTC.

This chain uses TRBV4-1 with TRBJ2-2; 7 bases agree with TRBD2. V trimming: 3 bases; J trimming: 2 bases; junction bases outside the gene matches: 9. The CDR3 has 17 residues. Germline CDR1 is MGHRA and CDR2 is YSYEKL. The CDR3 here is CASSQEMGGSNTGELFF. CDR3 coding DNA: TGCGCCAGCAGCCAGGAAATGGGCGGGAGCAACACCGGGGAGCTGTTTTTT.

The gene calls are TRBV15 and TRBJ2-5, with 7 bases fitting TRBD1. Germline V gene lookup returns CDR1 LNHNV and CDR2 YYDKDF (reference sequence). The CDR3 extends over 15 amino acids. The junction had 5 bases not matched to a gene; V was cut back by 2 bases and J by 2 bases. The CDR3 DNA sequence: TGTGCCACCAGCAGACCGGGACAGACTCAAGAGACCCAGTACTTC. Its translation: CATSRPGQTQETQYF.

The CDR3 region has the DNA TGTGCCAGCAGTTCACTTTTAGCGGGGCGAACCACCGGGGAGCTGTTTTTT. Its protein is CASSSLLAGRTTGELFF. This chain links TRBV25-1 with TRBJ2-2; 8 bases are shared with TRBD2. Losses at the gene ends were 5 bases for V and 4 bases for J; bases not matched to a gene: 12. CDR1 MGHDK and CDR2 SYGVNS come from the germline V gene. The CDR3 has 17 amino acids. The whole variable domain, filled in from reference TRBV25-1 and TRBJ2-2, reads EADIYQTPRYLVIGTGKKITLECSQTMGHDKMYWYQQDPGMELHLIHYSYGVNSTEKGDLSSESTVSRIRTEHFPLTLESARPSHTSQYLCASSSLLAGRTTGELFFGEGSRLTVL.

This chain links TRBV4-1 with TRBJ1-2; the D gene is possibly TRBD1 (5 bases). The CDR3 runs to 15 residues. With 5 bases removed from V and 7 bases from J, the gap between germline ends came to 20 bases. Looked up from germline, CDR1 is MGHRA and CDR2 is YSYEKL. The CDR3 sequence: CASSAHGTEGTGYTF. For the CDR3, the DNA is TGCGCCAGCAGCGCTCACGGGACGGAGGGTACTGGCTACACCTTC.

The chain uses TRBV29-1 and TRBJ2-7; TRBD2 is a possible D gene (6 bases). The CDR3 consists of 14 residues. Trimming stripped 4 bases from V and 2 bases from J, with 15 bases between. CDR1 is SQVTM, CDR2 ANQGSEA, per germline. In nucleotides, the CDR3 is TGCAGCGTTGCAGCCGAGACTAGTCCCTACGAGCAGTACTTC. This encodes CSVAAETSPYEQYF.

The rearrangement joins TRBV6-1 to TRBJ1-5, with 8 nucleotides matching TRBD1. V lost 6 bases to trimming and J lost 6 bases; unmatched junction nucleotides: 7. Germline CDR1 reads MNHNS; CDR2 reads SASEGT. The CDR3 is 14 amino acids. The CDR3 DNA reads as TGTGCCAGCAGCAGGACAGGGAGGGCTCAGCCCCAGCATTTT. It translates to CASSRTGRAQPQHF.

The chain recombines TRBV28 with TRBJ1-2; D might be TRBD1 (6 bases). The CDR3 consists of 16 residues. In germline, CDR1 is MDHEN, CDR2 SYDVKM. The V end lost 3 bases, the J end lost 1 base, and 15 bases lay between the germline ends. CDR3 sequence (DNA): TGTGCCAGCAGTTTCCCCCTGGACAGCGGTAACTATGGCTACACCTTC. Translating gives CASSFPLDSGNYGYTF.

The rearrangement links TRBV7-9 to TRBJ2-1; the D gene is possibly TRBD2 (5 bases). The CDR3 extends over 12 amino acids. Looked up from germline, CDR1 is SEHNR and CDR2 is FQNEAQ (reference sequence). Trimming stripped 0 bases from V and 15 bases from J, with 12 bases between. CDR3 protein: CASSLANLGLFF. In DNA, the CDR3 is TGTGCCAGCAGCTTAGCGAACCTAGGACTGTTCTTC.

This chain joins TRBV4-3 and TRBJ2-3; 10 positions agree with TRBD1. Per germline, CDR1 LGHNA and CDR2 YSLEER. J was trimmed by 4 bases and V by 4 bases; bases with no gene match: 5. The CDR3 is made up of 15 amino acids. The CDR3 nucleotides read TGCGCCAGCAGCCGCGGGACAGGGGATTCAGATACGCAGTATTTT. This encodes CASSRGTGDSDTQYF.